The clone carrying this TCR beta chain was found a few times. Its antigen is still unknown. This sample stems from a study of cytomegalovirus exposure and HLA in healthy donors. The wider study: From donors who were HLA-typed, an early data release held approximately 80 million unique TCRs. Findings and limits, study-wide: As a later analysis revealed, the rate of TCR association differed by HLA locus, with DRB1 most and HLA-C fewest. Across donors, most TCRs were seen rarely, yet some public ones were widespread. Altogether, some 170 TCR beta chains were recorded as cytomegalovirus-associated.

The length of the CDR3 is 12 residues. Germline CDR1 SEHNR, CDR2 FQNEAQ (reference sequence). V dropped 3 bases and J dropped 13 bases, with 10 bases sitting between them. 60 Vbeta and 13 Jbeta primers were used in PCR. Some clones are missing from TCRdb's copy, which holds only in-frame ones; the method was immunoSEQ multiplex PCR. The sample lists some 250,000 clones; 82% were seen once. The rearrangement uses TRBV7-9 and TRBJ1-6; D is perhaps TRBD1 (6 bases). Sequenced: PBMCs. This receptor was obtained from a woman in her forties in good health and CMV-seropositive. CDR3 amino acids: CASSFSRGPLHF. Written as DNA, the CDR3 is TGTGCCAGCAGCTTCTCGAGGGGGCCCCTCCACTTT.